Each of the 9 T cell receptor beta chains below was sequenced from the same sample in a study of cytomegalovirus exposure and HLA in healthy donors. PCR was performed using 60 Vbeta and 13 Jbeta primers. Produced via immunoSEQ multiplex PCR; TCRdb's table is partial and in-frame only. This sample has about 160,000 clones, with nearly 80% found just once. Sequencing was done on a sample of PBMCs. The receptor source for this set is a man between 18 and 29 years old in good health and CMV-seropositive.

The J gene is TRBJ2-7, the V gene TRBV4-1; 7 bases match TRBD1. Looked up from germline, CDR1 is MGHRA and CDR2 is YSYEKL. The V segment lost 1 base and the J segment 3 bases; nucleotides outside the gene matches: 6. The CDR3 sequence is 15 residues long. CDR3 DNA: TGCGCCAGCAGCCAAGGTGGGACAGCCGTCTACGAGCAGTACTTC. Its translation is CASSQGGTAVYEQYF.

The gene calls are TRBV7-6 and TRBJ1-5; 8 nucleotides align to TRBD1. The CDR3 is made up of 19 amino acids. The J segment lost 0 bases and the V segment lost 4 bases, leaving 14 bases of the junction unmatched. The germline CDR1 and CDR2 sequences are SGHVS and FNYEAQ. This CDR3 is CASSCKNQGADDSNQPQHF. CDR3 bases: TGTGCCAGCAGCTGCAAAAACCAGGGGGCCGACGATAGCAATCAGCCCCAGCATTTT.

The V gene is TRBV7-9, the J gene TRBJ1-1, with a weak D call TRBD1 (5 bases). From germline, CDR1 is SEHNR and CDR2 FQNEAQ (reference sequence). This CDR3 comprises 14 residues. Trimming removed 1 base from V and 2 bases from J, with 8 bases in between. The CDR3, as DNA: TGTGCCAGCAGCTTAGGCAGGGCTAACACTGAAGCTTTCTTT. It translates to CASSLGRANTEAFF.

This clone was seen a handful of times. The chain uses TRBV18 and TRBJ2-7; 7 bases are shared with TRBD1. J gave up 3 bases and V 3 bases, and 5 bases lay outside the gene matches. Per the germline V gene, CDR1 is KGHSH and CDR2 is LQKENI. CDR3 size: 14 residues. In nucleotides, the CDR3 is TGTGCCAGCTCACCTGACAGGGTTGGCTACGAGCAGTACTTC. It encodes CASSPDRVGYEQYF.

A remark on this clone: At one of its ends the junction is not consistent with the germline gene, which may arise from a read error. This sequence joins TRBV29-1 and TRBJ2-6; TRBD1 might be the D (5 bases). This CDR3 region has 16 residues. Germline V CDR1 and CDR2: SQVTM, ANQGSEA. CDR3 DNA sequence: TGCAGCGTTGAAAGGGTTGCTCCCTCTGGGGCCAACGGCCTGACTTTC. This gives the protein CSVERVAPSGANGLTF.

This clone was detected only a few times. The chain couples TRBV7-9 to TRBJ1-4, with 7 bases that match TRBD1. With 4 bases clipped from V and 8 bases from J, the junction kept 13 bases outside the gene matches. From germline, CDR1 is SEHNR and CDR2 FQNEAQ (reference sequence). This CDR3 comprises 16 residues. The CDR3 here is CASSSIMGQPEEKLFF. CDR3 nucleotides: TGTGCCAGCAGCTCAATAATGGGACAGCCGGAGGAAAAACTGTTTTTT.

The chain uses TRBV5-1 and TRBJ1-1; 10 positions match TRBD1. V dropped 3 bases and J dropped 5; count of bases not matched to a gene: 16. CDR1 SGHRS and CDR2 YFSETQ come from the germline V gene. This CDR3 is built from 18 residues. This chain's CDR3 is CASSWGGDRGPRGTEAFF. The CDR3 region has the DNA TGCGCCAGCAGCTGGGGGGGAGACAGGGGGCCCCGGGGGACTGAAGCTTTCTTT. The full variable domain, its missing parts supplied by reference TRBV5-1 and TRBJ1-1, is KAGVTQTPRYLIKTRGQQVTLSCSPISGHRSVSWYQQTPGQGLQFLFEYFSETQRNKGNFPGRFSGRQFSNSRSEMNVSTLELGDSALYLCASSWGGDRGPRGTEAFFGQGTRLTVV.

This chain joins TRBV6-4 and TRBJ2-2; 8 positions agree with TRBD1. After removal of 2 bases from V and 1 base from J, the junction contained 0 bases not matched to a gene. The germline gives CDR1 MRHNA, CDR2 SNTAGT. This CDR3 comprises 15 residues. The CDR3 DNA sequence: TGTGCCAGCAGTGACGGGACAGGGAACACCGGGGAGCTGTTTTTT. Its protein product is CASSDGTGNTGELFF.

The DNA for the CDR3 is TGTGCCAGCAGCCGGGACAGGGGATCCGAAGGGACCCAGTACTTC. Amino acid sequence: CASSRDRGSEGTQYF. This sequence joins TRBV2 and TRBJ2-5; 10 bases match TRBD1. The germline V gene has CDR1 SNHLY and CDR2 FYNNEI. With V trimmed by 6 bases and J by 7 bases, 11 bases remained unmatched. The CDR3 loop spans 15 amino acids.